This T cell receptor beta chain emerged from a study of T cell repertoires in aging, cancer and after chemotherapy. CDR3 length equals 14 residues. From germline, CDR1 is KGHSH and CDR2 LQKENI. V trimming: 1 base; J trimming: 8 bases; junction bases outside the gene matches: 6. Comment on this clonotype: A much larger clone is a single base away; this may be a read error.

The template was genomic DNA from peripheral blood, not RNA. Rearranged V-D-J TRB sequences were amplified with a mixed TRB-A/B primer pool. TCRdb re-called the multiplex PCR reads with MiXCR, one entry per CDR3 protein. The sample holds more than 2,000 distinct CDR3 sequences, 25% seen once. This chain links TRBV18 with TRBJ2-7, with TRBD2 matching over 9 bases. This sequence was found in a human donor with a solid tumor. Sequenced material: blood. CDR3: CASSPLAGASKQYV. Written as DNA, the CDR3 is TGTGCCAGCTCACCACTAGCGGGAGCTTCCAAGCAGTACGTC.